A selection of T cell receptor beta chains follows, all from one sample in a study of CD8+ T cells in alopecia areata. Data came from immunoSEQ multiplex PCR; TCRdb stores just in-frame clones and leaves some out. The sample yields around 190,000 clones, less than 65% seen once. Specimen: CD4+ T cells sorted from blood, collected at week 24, from a patient treated with tofacitinib. Every receptor here comes from a human donor with alopecia areata. The CDR3 runs from the conserved cysteine through the conserved F or W. Each record gives: V gene, clone size, D gene, J gene, CDR3 protein, CDR3 DNA. D genes are given only for firm matches. A clone size is listed for some rows: how often the clone was seen (once, few, many), or a class if it is expanded.

V: TRBV5-6
size: .
D: .
J: TRBJ1-2
CDR3: CASSRGGGYTF
DNA: TGTGCCAGCAGCCGGGGGGGCGGCTACACCTTC

V: TRBV18
size: .
D: .
J: TRBJ2-7
CDR3: CASSRGSYEQYF
DNA: TGTGCCAGCTCCCGGGGGTCTTACGAGCAGTACTTC

V: TRBV9
size: once
D: TRBD2
J: TRBJ2-7
CDR3: CASSVDARGEQYF
DNA: TGTGCCAGCAGCGTAGACGCGCGGGGGGAGCAGTACTTC

V: TRBV6-6
size: .
D: TRBD1
J: TRBJ1-2
CDR3: CASSSDRAGYTF
DNA: TGTGCCAGCAGTAGCGACAGGGCTGGCTACACCTTC

V: TRBV20-1
size: few
D: TRBD1
J: TRBJ1-4
CDR3: CSAHRGIGLFF
DNA: TGCAGTGCTCACAGGGGGATTGGACTGTTTTTT

V: TRBV30
size: .
D: TRBD2
J: TRBJ2-3
CDR3: CAWTSGIARDTQYF
DNA: TGTGCCTGGACTAGCGGGATTGCGAGAGATACGCAGTATTTT

V: TRBV7-2
size: few
D: .
J: TRBJ2-7
CDR3: CASSSRQTSSYEQYF
DNA: TGTGCCAGCAGCTCCCGACAGACGTCGTCCTACGAGCAGTACTTC

V: TRBV29-1
size: .
D: .
J: TRBJ1-2
CDR3: CSVEVQGGYTF
DNA: TGCAGCGTTGAAGTCCAGGGTGGCTACACCTTC

V: TRBV29-1
size: few
D: .
J: TRBJ2-1
CDR3: CSVGSGNEQFF
DNA: TGCAGCGTTGGTTCTGGGAATGAGCAGTTCTTC

V: TRBV7-9
size: once
D: TRBD1
J: TRBJ1-2
CDR3: CASSPTHRGRVGYTF
DNA: TGTGCCAGCAGCCCCACCCACAGGGGGCGGGTTGGCTACACCTTC

V: TRBV4-1
size: .
D: TRBD1
J: TRBJ1-2
CDR3: CASSQVSRDSYGYTF
DNA: TGCGCCAGCAGCCAAGTTTCCCGGGACAGCTATGGCTACACCTTC

V: TRBV28
size: .
D: TRBD1
J: TRBJ2-7
CDR3: CASTRDSYEQYF
DNA: TGTGCCAGCACCCGGGACAGCTACGAGCAGTACTTC

V: TRBV5-1
size: .
D: TRBD1
J: TRBJ2-5
CDR3: CASSVWGQGLRETQYF
DNA: TGCGCCAGCAGCGTGTGGGGACAGGGTCTTAGGGAGACCCAGTACTTC

V: TRBV6-1
size: .
D: TRBD2
J: TRBJ2-5
CDR3: CASSETGTSGAETQYF
DNA: TGTGCCAGCAGTGAAACTGGGACTAGCGGGGCGGAGACCCAGTACTTC

V: TRBV30
size: .
D: .
J: TRBJ1-1
CDR3: CASPRAGDYAEAFF
DNA: TGTGCCTCCCCGCGGGCGGGGGACTACGCTGAAGCTTTCTTT

V: TRBV6-5
size: few
D: TRBD1
J: TRBJ2-4
CDR3: CASSWDRFKNIQYF
DNA: TGTGCCAGCAGTTGGGACAGGTTCAAAAACATTCAGTACTTC

V: TRBV6-5
size: .
D: .
J: TRBJ2-2
CDR3: CASTRRGGVPGELFF
DNA: TGTGCCAGCACAAGGCGTGGCGGAGTCCCGGGGGAGCTGTTTTTT

V: TRBV29-1
size: .
D: .
J: TRBJ1-1
CDR3: CSVEGRGGGTEAFF
DNA: TGCAGCGTTGAAGGCCGGGGGGGAGGCACTGAAGCTTTCTTT

V: TRBV4-3
size: .
D: TRBD1
J: TRBJ1-2
CDR3: CASSHGDSMENYGYTF
DNA: TGCGCCAGCAGCCACGGGGACAGCATGGAGAACTATGGCTACACCTTC

V: TRBV9
size: once
D: .
J: TRBJ2-7
CDR3: CASSVSPDGSSYEQYF
DNA: TGTGCCAGCAGCGTATCCCCGGACGGAAGCTCCTACGAGCAGTACTTC

V: TRBV25-1
size: .
D: .
J: TRBJ2-7
CDR3: CASRKKAPPYEQYF
DNA: TGTGCCAGCAGAAAGAAAGCCCCCCCCTACGAGCAGTACTTC

V: TRBV7-2
size: many
D: .
J: TRBJ1-2
CDR3: CASSLAGYGYTF
DNA: TGTGCCAGCAGCTTAGCTGGGTATGGCTACACCTTC

V: TRBV30
size: .
D: TRBD1
J: TRBJ1-5
CDR3: CAWSVGGQANQPQHF
DNA: TGTGCCTGGAGTGTAGGTGGACAGGCGAATCAGCCCCAGCATTTT

V: TRBV9
size: .
D: .
J: TRBJ2-7
CDR3: CASSVGGEQYF
DNA: TGTGCCAGCAGCGTAGGAGGTGAGCAGTACTTC

V: TRBV27
size: once
D: TRBD1
J: TRBJ1-6
CDR3: CASSSGTEVNSPLHF
DNA: TGTGCCAGCAGTTCGGGGACAGAAGTTAATTCACCCCTCCACTTT

V: TRBV9
size: .
D: .
J: TRBJ2-7
CDR3: CASSVSTGSSYEQYF
DNA: TGTGCCAGCAGCGTATCTACCGGGAGCTCCTACGAGCAGTACTTC

V: TRBV10-3
size: .
D: .
J: TRBJ2-3
CDR3: CAISDDKDTDTQYF
DNA: TGTGCCATCAGTGACGACAAGGACACAGATACGCAGTATTTT

V: TRBV29-1
size: few
D: .
J: TRBJ1-4
CDR3: CSVGGLNEKLFF
DNA: TGCAGCGTTGGGGGATTAAATGAAAAACTGTTTTTT

V: TRBV29-1
size: once
D: .
J: TRBJ1-1
CDR3: CSVQKGGQLEAFF
DNA: TGCAGCGTTCAAAAGGGTGGACAGCTCGAAGCTTTCTTT

V: TRBV29-1
size: .
D: .
J: TRBJ2-7
CDR3: CSVEKTVGSYEQYF
DNA: TGCAGCGTTGAAAAGACGGTTGGCTCCTACGAGCAGTACTTC

V: TRBV2
size: .
D: .
J: TRBJ1-1
CDR3: CASSGQGLNTEAFF
DNA: TGTGCCAGCAGTGGGCAGGGGTTGAACACTGAAGCTTTCTTT

V: TRBV5-4
size: .
D: .
J: TRBJ1-1
CDR3: CASSLAPRGNTEAFF
DNA: TGTGCCAGCAGCTTGGCCCCCAGGGGAAACACTGAAGCTTTCTTT

V: TRBV7-2
size: few
D: TRBD2
J: TRBJ2-2
CDR3: CASSPFRGGVQSGELFF
DNA: TGTGCCAGCAGCCCGTTCCGTGGGGGGGTTCAATCCGGGGAGCTGTTTTTT

V: TRBV10-3
size: many
D: .
J: TRBJ1-6
CDR3: CAISESAGYNSPLHF
DNA: TGTGCCATCAGTGAGTCGGCGGGATATAATTCACCCCTCCACTTT

V: TRBV20-1
size: .
D: .
J: TRBJ2-5
CDR3: CSTLRSETQYF
DNA: TGCAGTACCCTTCGTTCTGAGACCCAGTACTTC

V: TRBV4-1
size: few
D: .
J: TRBJ1-1
CDR3: CASSEGISMDTEAFF
DNA: TGCGCCAGCAGCGAGGGGATATCTATGGACACTGAAGCTTTCTTT

V: TRBV29-1
size: .
D: .
J: TRBJ1-2
CDR3: CSVAVSLYGYTF
DNA: TGCAGCGTTGCAGTCAGTCTCTATGGCTACACCTTC

V: TRBV27
size: few
D: .
J: TRBJ1-5
CDR3: CASRAGIDQPQHF
DNA: TGTGCCAGCAGGGCGGGGATCGATCAGCCCCAGCATTTT

V: TRBV2
size: .
D: TRBD2
J: TRBJ2-2
CDR3: CASSSPLAGNTGELFF
DNA: TGTGCCAGCAGCTCCCCCTTAGCGGGGAACACCGGGGAGCTGTTTTTT

V: TRBV4-3
size: .
D: .
J: TRBJ1-1
CDR3: CASSQDWEGEAFF
DNA: TGCGCCAGCAGCCAAGATTGGGAGGGTGAAGCTTTCTTT

V: TRBV2
size: .
D: .
J: TRBJ1-1
CDR3: CASLDSMNTEAFF
DNA: TGTGCCAGCCTTGACTCCATGAACACTGAAGCTTTCTTT

V: TRBV19
size: .
D: TRBD1
J: TRBJ2-1
CDR3: CASSTLRDRWRQFF
DNA: TGTGCCAGTAGTACACTCCGGGACAGGTGGCGGCAGTTCTTC

V: TRBV27
size: .
D: .
J: TRBJ1-6
CDR3: CASSLGRTSYNSPLHF
DNA: TGTGCCAGCAGTTTGGGCAGGACCTCCTATAATTCACCCCTCCACTTT

V: TRBV7-7
size: .
D: .
J: TRBJ2-5
CDR3: CASSRIYSATQQETQYF
DNA: TGTGCCAGCAGCCGGATATACAGTGCCACCCAACAAGAGACCCAGTACTTC

V: TRBV30
size: .
D: TRBD1
J: TRBJ1-2
CDR3: CAWSGAGGDGYTF
DNA: TGTGCCTGGAGTGGAGCAGGGGGGGATGGCTACACCTTC

V: TRBV25-1
size: .
D: .
J: TRBJ1-6
CDR3: CASSETSSYNSPLHF
DNA: TGTGCCAGCAGTGAGACTAGCTCCTATAATTCACCCCTCCACTTT

V: TRBV30
size: once
D: .
J: TRBJ1-1
CDR3: CAWSTPGRDTEAFF
DNA: TGTGCCTGGAGTACTCCGGGGAGGGACACTGAAGCTTTCTTT

V: TRBV11-2
size: .
D: TRBD2
J: TRBJ2-1
CDR3: CASSELAGVGDEQFF
DNA: TGTGCCAGCAGCGAGCTAGCGGGGGTTGGAGATGAGCAGTTCTTC

V: TRBV25-1
size: .
D: .
J: TRBJ2-3
CDR3: CASSESGTTFPYF
DNA: TGTGCCAGCAGTGAATCGGGGACAACTTTCCCGTATTTT

V: TRBV6-6
size: once
D: TRBD2
J: TRBJ2-5
CDR3: CASGEGGSETQYF
DNA: TGTGCCAGCGGAGAGGGAGGGTCGGAGACCCAGTACTTC

V: TRBV28
size: few
D: .
J: TRBJ2-7
CDR3: CASSALGRAYEQYF
DNA: TGTGCCAGCAGCGCCCTCGGACGAGCCTACGAGCAGTACTTC

V: TRBV4-1
size: .
D: TRBD2
J: TRBJ2-1
CDR3: CASSQDTGTGGGNEQFF
DNA: TGCGCCAGCAGCCAAGACACCGGGACCGGGGGGGGAAATGAGCAGTTCTTC

V: TRBV11-2
size: once
D: TRBD1
J: TRBJ2-7
CDR3: CASSSGQGLGNEQYF
DNA: TGTGCCAGCAGCTCCGGACAGGGGCTCGGGAACGAGCAGTACTTC